The rows below give T cell receptor beta chains drawn from one sample of a study of blood T cell repertoires in COVID-19. The repertoire was sequenced with immunoSEQ multiplex PCR; TCRdb's copy has only in-frame clones and lacks some. Of 300,000 to 450,000 clones in the sample, approximately 80% were seen once. Source material: peripheral blood. The origin of the receptors is a human donor with acute or convalescent COVID-19. The donor label of this sample is uncertain. Each CDR3 is given with its conserved first and last residue. Each record gives: CDR3 DNA, CDR3 protein, V gene, clone size, D gene, J gene. D genes are given only for firm matches. The listing skips clone size in some rows; elsewhere it reads once, few, many or a size class.

CDR3 DNA: TGTGCCTGGAGTGTGGACAATCAAGAGACCCAGTACTTC
CDR3 protein: CAWSVDNQETQYF
V gene: TRBV30
clone size: once
D gene: .
J gene: TRBJ2-5

CDR3 DNA: TGTGCCAGCAGCCACCGGGACTACACGGGAGATACGCAGTATTTT
CDR3 protein: CASSHRDYTGDTQYF
V gene: TRBV3-1/TRBV3-2
clone size: .
D gene: TRBD2
J gene: TRBJ2-3

CDR3 DNA: TGTGCCAGTAGTATTCCAACGGGGGGTAGTCAGCCCCAGCATTTT
CDR3 protein: CASSIPTGGSQPQHF
V gene: TRBV19
clone size: once
D gene: .
J gene: TRBJ1-5

CDR3 DNA: TGTGCCAGCAGTTTAAGGGGGCTAGGTAACTATGGCTACACCTTC
CDR3 protein: CASSLRGLGNYGYTF
V gene: TRBV27
clone size: .
D gene: TRBD1
J gene: TRBJ1-2

CDR3 DNA: TGTGCCTGGAGTTTTGGTTTAATGCAGGGGGCTAGTCAGCCCCAGCATTTT
CDR3 protein: CAWSFGLMQGASQPQHF
V gene: TRBV30
clone size: .
D gene: TRBD1
J gene: TRBJ1-5

CDR3 DNA: TGTGCCAGCAGCTCCAGCGGGAGGGCCTACGAGCAGTACTTC
CDR3 protein: CASSSSGRAYEQYF
V gene: TRBV7-8
clone size: few
D gene: TRBD2
J gene: TRBJ2-7

CDR3 DNA: TGTGCCAGCAGTCCAGGGGGCCGGGAGACCCAGTACTTC
CDR3 protein: CASSPGGRETQYF
V gene: TRBV6-5
clone size: .
D gene: TRBD1
J gene: TRBJ2-5

CDR3 DNA: TGTGCCAGCCGCGGCCGATTCTCTGGGGCCAACGTCCTGACTTTC
CDR3 protein: CASRGRFSGANVLTF
V gene: TRBV5-6
clone size: .
D gene: .
J gene: TRBJ2-6

CDR3 DNA: TGTGCCAGCAGCTTAGGCCTGGGGGGAAATCAGCCCCAGCATTTT
CDR3 protein: CASSLGLGGNQPQHF
V gene: TRBV7-8
clone size: few
D gene: .
J gene: TRBJ1-5

CDR3 DNA: TGTGCCAGCAGCCATCCGCGGGGTACGCAAGAGACCCAGTACTTC
CDR3 protein: CASSHPRGTQETQYF
V gene: TRBV3-1/TRBV3-2
clone size: .
D gene: .
J gene: TRBJ2-5

CDR3 DNA: TGTGCCAGCAGAGATCAGGGCTTTAGCAATCAGCCCCAGCATTTT
CDR3 protein: CASRDQGFSNQPQHF
V gene: TRBV2
clone size: .
D gene: .
J gene: TRBJ1-5

CDR3 DNA: TGTGCCAGCAGCCAAGTAGGAGGGAACACTGAAGCTTTCTTT
CDR3 protein: CASSQVGGNTEAFF
V gene: TRBV3-1/TRBV3-2
clone size: .
D gene: .
J gene: TRBJ1-1

CDR3 DNA: TGTGCCAGCAAGTACAGGGGGCTTACTGAAGCTTTCTTT
CDR3 protein: CASKYRGLTEAFF
V gene: TRBV3-1/TRBV3-2
clone size: .
D gene: TRBD1
J gene: TRBJ1-1

CDR3 DNA: TGTGCCAGCAGCCAACGGCGGACAGGGGTCCACAATGAGCAGTTCTTC
CDR3 protein: CASSQRRTGVHNEQFF
V gene: TRBV3-1/TRBV3-2
clone size: .
D gene: TRBD1
J gene: TRBJ2-1

CDR3 DNA: TGTGCCAGCAGCTTAACAGGGGGAGGCCAAGAGACCCAGTACTTC
CDR3 protein: CASSLTGGGQETQYF
V gene: TRBV5-5
clone size: .
D gene: TRBD1
J gene: TRBJ2-5

CDR3 DNA: TGCGCCAGCAGCCCGGCGACAGGGGGACGCTACGAGCAGTACTTC
CDR3 protein: CASSPATGGRYEQYF
V gene: TRBV5-1
clone size: .
D gene: TRBD1
J gene: TRBJ2-7

CDR3 DNA: TGTGCCAGCAGCTTCAGGTCGAGCGGGGGGGCCTTCCATGAGCAGTTCTTC
CDR3 protein: CASSFRSSGGAFHEQFF
V gene: TRBV5-6
clone size: .
D gene: TRBD2
J gene: TRBJ2-1

CDR3 DNA: TGTGCCAGCAGTCACCGCAGGGGGCAGTGGGCGAACACTGAAGCTTTCTTT
CDR3 protein: CASSHRRGQWANTEAFF
V gene: TRBV6-6
clone size: few
D gene: TRBD1
J gene: TRBJ1-1

CDR3 DNA: TGTGCCAGCAGCTTAGGGGGTTTAGCTTCACCCCTCCACTTT
CDR3 protein: CASSLGGLASPLHF
V gene: TRBV5-6
clone size: .
D gene: .
J gene: TRBJ1-6

CDR3 DNA: TGTGCCAGCAGGCAGAATAATTCACCCCTCCACTTT
CDR3 protein: CASRQNNSPLHF
V gene: TRBV6-6
clone size: few
D gene: .
J gene: TRBJ1-6

CDR3 DNA: TGTGCCAGTTATAAAACGGGAGGGCCTAACACTGAAGCTTTCTTT
CDR3 protein: CASYKTGGPNTEAFF
V gene: TRBV19
clone size: few
D gene: .
J gene: TRBJ1-1

CDR3 DNA: TGTGCCAGCAGCTTACCAGCGGGGAAAGAGACCCAGTACTTC
CDR3 protein: CASSLPAGKETQYF
V gene: TRBV7-9
clone size: .
D gene: TRBD2
J gene: TRBJ2-5

CDR3 DNA: TGTGCCAGCAGTTCGGGTGTCTCGACTGAAGCTTTCTTT
CDR3 protein: CASSSGVSTEAFF
V gene: TRBV27
clone size: .
D gene: .
J gene: TRBJ1-1

CDR3 DNA: TGTGCCAGCTCGAACGGCGGAAACACAGATACGCAGTATTTT
CDR3 protein: CASSNGGNTDTQYF
V gene: TRBV18
clone size: .
D gene: .
J gene: TRBJ2-3

CDR3 DNA: TGTGCCTGGAGTCCCAGGGAAGGTGAAGCTTTCTTT
CDR3 protein: CAWSPREGEAFF
V gene: TRBV30
clone size: .
D gene: .
J gene: TRBJ1-1

CDR3 DNA: TGTGCCAGCAGCCAAGTAGAGGGGAACACTGAAGCTTTCTTT
CDR3 protein: CASSQVEGNTEAFF
V gene: TRBV3-1/TRBV3-2
clone size: .
D gene: .
J gene: TRBJ1-1

CDR3 DNA: TGTGCCAGCTCACCATGGCAGGATAACTATGGCTACACCTTC
CDR3 protein: CASSPWQDNYGYTF
V gene: TRBV18
clone size: .
D gene: .
J gene: TRBJ1-2

CDR3 DNA: TGTGCCAGCAGTTTAGGGGGACTAGGCGGCTACACCTTC
CDR3 protein: CASSLGGLGGYTF
V gene: TRBV27
clone size: once
D gene: .
J gene: TRBJ1-2

CDR3 DNA: TGCAGTGTCCCAAGAGCGGTTGGCTACACCTTC
CDR3 protein: CSVPRAVGYTF
V gene: TRBV20-1
clone size: few
D gene: .
J gene: TRBJ1-2

CDR3 DNA: TGTGCCAGCAGCCCCGGGGGGATCAATCAGCCCCAGCATTTT
CDR3 protein: CASSPGGINQPQHF
V gene: TRBV5-5
clone size: .
D gene: .
J gene: TRBJ1-5

CDR3 DNA: TGTGCCAGCAGCTTACAGGGACTAAGGCAGTTCTTC
CDR3 protein: CASSLQGLRQFF
V gene: TRBV7-9
clone size: .
D gene: TRBD2
J gene: TRBJ2-1

CDR3 DNA: TGTGCCAGTATGGGACAGCGAACAGATACGCAGTATTTT
CDR3 protein: CASMGQRTDTQYF
V gene: TRBV2
clone size: .
D gene: TRBD1
J gene: TRBJ2-3

CDR3 DNA: TGTGCCAGCAGTCCGTCTAACTATGGCTACACCTTC
CDR3 protein: CASSPSNYGYTF
V gene: TRBV7-8
clone size: .
D gene: .
J gene: TRBJ1-2

CDR3 DNA: TGTGCCAGCAGTTACTCGATGTTGAGGTCAGATACGCAGTATTTT
CDR3 protein: CASSYSMLRSDTQYF
V gene: TRBV6-6
clone size: .
D gene: .
J gene: TRBJ2-3

CDR3 DNA: TGTGCCAGCAGTGAACAGGGTCTGACTGAAGCTTTCTTT
CDR3 protein: CASSEQGLTEAFF
V gene: TRBV2
clone size: .
D gene: .
J gene: TRBJ1-1

CDR3 DNA: TGCAGCGTTGCGCTGGGGCGAATTGGCTACACCTTC
CDR3 protein: CSVALGRIGYTF
V gene: TRBV29-1
clone size: .
D gene: .
J gene: TRBJ1-2